This T cell receptor (beta chain) came from a study of T cell responses to AZD1222 COVID-19 vaccine (dated by TCRdb to the early 2020s). About the investigation overall: AZD1222 recipients whose second dose came at about 4 weeks and those whose second dose came at about 12 weeks were combined into one group, since spike-specific TCR depth and breadth did not differ between the two schedules. A total of under 250 trial participants underwent TCR sequencing, of whom 200 to 220 had received two doses of AZD1222 and some 25 had received two doses of the MenACWY control vaccine. Trial participants were enrolled into age subgroups of 18-55, 56-69 and 70-plus years, which contained about 150, 28 and 57 TCR-sequenced participants, respectively. Summary of the overall study and its limitations: Because no day 14 peak-response samples were available, the repertoires could be characterized only after the peak T cell response. The 56-69-year group was small, and its depth increase did not reach significance, likely because of low power. The whole spike protein was spanned by vaccine-associated CD4 TCRs, and dominant responses were seen in regions 160-218 and 743-854. Most participants were white British and females outnumbered males, and the authors suggested that clonal diversity may have been underestimated. Conclusions about previously exposed vaccinees were limited because only six AZD1222 recipients were SARS-CoV-2 seropositive at baseline. After two AZD1222 doses, both the breadth and the depth of spike-specific TCRs were significantly higher than at day 0 and than in MenACWY recipients. Reportedly, almost half of the unique spike-specific TCRs recognized epitopes lying outside the regions that are mutated in the B.1.351 and B.1.1.7 variants.

The CDR3 regions of human TCRbeta chains were analyzed by immunosequencing. Per the authors' processing: Repertoire TCRs were matched against a reference library of SARS-CoV-2-specific TCRs generated with the MIRA antigen-specificity platform. Breadth was defined as the fraction of unique TCRs that were SARS-CoV-2-associated. Depth was defined as the fraction of total T cells that were SARS-CoV-2-associated. Using the MIRA data, every spike-specific TCR was mapped to the spike region that the TCR reacted to and assigned to either a CD4 or a CD8 class. Log10-transformed breadth and depth values were compared by one-way ANOVA with Sidak's multiple comparisons tests. The table comes from immuneACCESS by way of TCRdb, which keeps in-frame sequences with V and J called. Part of the clones is missing from these tables; in studies checked, under half for an unresolved V gene and the rest for unknown reasons. V and J calls and clone size are copied from that table; D and trimming were computed from the DNA. This sample is represented by approximately 100,000 clones; 90% of them were singletons. The ten largest clonotypes hold 1% to 1.5% of the sample.

About this clone: What antigen it recognizes has not been identified. The input lacks base qualities; no much larger clone sits a single base away.

The intended sense of this specimen's time point label: baseline before first vaccination. Vaccinee samples were obtained from the UK trials COV001 and COV002, which included a single-blind randomized controlled phase 2/3 trial of AZD1222 (ChAdOx1 nCoV-19) in healthy adults. For TCRbeta chain sequencing, PBMC samples from trial participants were taken at day 0 and at day 28 after the second dose. The CDR3 runs 14 amino acids, cysteine and phenylalanine included. The sequence is cut down to CDR3 DNA, 42 bases in frame from base 1. The V and J ends are trimmed by 5 bases and 3 bases, leaving 13 bases between them. Reading the germline V gene (reference sequence) gives CDR1 SEHNR and CDR2 FQNEAQ.

The receptor was derived from an adult in good health. This sample comprised peripheral blood, obtained on day 0 of AZD1222 vaccination. Recombination linked TRBV7-9 to TRBJ2-5; the D gene is possibly TRBD1 or TRBD2, with 5 bases matching each. The CDR3 protein sequence reads: CASSQDTREETQYF. At the DNA level, the sequence is TGTGCCAGCAGCCAGGACACTAGGGAAGAGACCCAGTACTTC.